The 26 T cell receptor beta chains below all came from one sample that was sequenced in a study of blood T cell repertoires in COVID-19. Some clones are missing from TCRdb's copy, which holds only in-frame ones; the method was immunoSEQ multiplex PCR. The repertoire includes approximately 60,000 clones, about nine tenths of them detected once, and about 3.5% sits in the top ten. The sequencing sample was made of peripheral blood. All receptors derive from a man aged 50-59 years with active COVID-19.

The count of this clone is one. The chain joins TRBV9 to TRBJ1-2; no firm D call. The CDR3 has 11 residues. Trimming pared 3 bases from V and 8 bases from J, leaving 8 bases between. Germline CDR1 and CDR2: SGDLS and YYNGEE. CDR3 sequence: CASSDDWGYTF. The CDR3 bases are TGTGCCAGCAGCGACGACTGGGGCTACACCTTC.

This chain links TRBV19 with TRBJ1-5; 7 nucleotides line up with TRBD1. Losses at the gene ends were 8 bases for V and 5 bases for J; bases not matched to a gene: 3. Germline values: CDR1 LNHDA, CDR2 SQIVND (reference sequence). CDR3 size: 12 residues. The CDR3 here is CASRDSDQPQHF. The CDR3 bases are TGTGCCAGTCGGGACAGCGATCAGCCCCAGCATTTT. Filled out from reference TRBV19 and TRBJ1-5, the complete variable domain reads DGGITQSPKYLFRKEGQNVTLSCEQNLNHDAMYWYRQDPGQGLRLIYYSQIVNDFQKGDIAEGYSVSREKKESFPLTVTSAQKNPTAFYLCASRDSDQPQHFGDGTRLSIL.

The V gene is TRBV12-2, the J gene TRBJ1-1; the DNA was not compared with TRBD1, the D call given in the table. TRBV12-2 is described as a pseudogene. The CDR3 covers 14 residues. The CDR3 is CASFAYQGNTEAFF. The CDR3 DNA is TGTGCAAGTTTCGCCTACCAGGGTAACACTGAAGCTTTCTTT.

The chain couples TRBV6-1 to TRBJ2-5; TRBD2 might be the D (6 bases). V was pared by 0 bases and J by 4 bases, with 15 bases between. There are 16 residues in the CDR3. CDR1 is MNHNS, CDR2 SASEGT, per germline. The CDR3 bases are TGTGCCAGCAGTGAAGCCGACCCCTTGGGAGGAGAGACCCAGTACTTC. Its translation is CASSEADPLGGETQYF.

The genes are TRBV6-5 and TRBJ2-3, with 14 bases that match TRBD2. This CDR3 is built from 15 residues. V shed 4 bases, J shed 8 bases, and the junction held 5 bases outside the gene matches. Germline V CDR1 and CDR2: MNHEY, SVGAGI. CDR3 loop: CASSLTSGGVGTQYF. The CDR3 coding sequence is TGTGCCAGCAGTTTGACTAGCGGGGGGGTTGGTACGCAGTATTTT.

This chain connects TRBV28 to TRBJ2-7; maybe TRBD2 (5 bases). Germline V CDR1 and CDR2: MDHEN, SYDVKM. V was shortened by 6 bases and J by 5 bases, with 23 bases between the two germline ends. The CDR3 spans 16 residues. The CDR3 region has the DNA TGTGCCAGCAGCCCAGGCAGGCTAGCCCTGAGGGACGAGCAGTACTTC. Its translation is CASSPGRLALRDEQYF.

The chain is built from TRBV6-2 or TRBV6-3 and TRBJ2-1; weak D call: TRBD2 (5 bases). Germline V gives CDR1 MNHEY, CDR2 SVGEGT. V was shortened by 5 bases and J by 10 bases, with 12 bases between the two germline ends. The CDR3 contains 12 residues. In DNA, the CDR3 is TGTGCCAGCAGTCCCTTCGGCGGGGAGCAGTTCTTC. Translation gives CASSPFGGEQFF.

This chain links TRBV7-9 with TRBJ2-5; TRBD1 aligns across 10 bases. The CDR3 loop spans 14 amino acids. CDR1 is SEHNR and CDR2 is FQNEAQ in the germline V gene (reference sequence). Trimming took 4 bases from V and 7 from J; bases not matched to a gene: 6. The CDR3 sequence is CASSSTGGAGTQYF. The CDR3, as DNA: TGTGCCAGCAGCTCGACAGGGGGCGCTGGGACCCAGTACTTC.

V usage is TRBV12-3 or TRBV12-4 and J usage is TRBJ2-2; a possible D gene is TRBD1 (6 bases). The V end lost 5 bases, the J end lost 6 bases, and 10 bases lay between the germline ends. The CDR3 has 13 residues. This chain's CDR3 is CASSMTGSGELFF. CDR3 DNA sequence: TGTGCCAGCAGTATGACAGGATCCGGGGAGCTGTTTTTT.

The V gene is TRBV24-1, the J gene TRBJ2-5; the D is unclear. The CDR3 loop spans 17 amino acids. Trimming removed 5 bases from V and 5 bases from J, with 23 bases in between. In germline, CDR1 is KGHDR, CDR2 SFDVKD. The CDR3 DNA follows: TGTGCCACCAGTGGCCCAAGCACCGATAATACAGAGGAGACCCAGTACTTC. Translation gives CATSGPSTDNTEETQYF.

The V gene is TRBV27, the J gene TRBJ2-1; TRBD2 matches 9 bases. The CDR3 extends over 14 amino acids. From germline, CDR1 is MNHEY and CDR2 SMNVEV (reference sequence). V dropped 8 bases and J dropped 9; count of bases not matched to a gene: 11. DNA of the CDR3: TGTGCCAGCGGGGGTAGCGGGAGAAATGGTGAGCAGTTCTTC. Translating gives CASGGSGRNGEQFF.

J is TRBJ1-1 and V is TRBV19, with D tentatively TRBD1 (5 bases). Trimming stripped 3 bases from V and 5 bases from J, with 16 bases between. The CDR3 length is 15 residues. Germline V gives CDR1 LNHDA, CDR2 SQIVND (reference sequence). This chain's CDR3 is CASSIWRYRGTEAFF. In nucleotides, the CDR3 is TGTGCCAGTAGTATTTGGCGTTACCGGGGGACTGAAGCTTTCTTT. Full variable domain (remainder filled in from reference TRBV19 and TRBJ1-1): DGGITQSPKYLFRKEGQNVTLSCEQNLNHDAMYWYRQDPGQGLRLIYYSQIVNDFQKGDIAEGYSVSREKKESFPLTVTSAQKNPTAFYLCASSIWRYRGTEAFFGQGTRLTVV.

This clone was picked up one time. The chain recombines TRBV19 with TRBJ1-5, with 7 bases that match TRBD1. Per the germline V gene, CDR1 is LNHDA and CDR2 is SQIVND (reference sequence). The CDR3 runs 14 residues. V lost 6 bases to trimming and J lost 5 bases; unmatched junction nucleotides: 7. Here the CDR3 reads CASSQRQGHQPQHF. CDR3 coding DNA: TGTGCCAGTAGCCAACGACAGGGTCATCAGCCCCAGCATTTT.

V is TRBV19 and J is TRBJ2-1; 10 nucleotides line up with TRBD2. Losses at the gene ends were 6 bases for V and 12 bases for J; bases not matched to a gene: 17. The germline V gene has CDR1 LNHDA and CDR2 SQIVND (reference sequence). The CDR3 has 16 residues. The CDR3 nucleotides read TGTGCCAGTAGCCCCACAGCAGCGGGAGGGCGGGGCGGGCAGTTCTTC. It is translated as CASSPTAAGGRGGQFF.

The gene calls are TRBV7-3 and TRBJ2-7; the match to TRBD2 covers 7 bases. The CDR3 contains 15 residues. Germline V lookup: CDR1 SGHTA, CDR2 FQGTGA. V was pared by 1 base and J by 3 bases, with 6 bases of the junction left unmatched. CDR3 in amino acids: CASSLMGTGGYEQYF. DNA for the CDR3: TGTGCCAGCAGCTTAATGGGCACGGGAGGCTACGAGCAGTACTTC. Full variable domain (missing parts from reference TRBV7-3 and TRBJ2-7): GAGVSQTPSNKVTEKGKYVELRCDPISGHTALYWYRQSLGQGPEFLIYFQGTGAADDSGLPNDRFFAVRPEGSVSTLKIQRTERGDSAVYLCASSLMGTGGYEQYFGPGTRLTVT.

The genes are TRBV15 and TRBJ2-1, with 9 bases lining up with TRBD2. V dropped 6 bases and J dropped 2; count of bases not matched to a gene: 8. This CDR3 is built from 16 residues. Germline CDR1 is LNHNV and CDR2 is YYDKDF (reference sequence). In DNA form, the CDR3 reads TGTGCCACCAGTTCGCAGCTAGCGGGGCCCTACAATGAGCAGTTCTTC. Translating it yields CATSSQLAGPYNEQFF.

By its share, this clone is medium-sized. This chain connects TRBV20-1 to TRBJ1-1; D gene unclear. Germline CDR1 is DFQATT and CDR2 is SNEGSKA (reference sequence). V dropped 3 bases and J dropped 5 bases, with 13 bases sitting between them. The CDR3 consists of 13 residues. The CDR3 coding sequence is TGCAGTGCTAGTCCAGAGGCTTTTACTGAAGCTTTCTTT. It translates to CSASPEAFTEAFF.

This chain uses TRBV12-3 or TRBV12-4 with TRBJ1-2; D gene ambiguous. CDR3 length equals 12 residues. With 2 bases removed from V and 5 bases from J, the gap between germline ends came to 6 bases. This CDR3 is CASSLRDYGYTF. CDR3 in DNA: TGTGCCAGCAGTTTACGGGATTATGGCTACACCTTC.

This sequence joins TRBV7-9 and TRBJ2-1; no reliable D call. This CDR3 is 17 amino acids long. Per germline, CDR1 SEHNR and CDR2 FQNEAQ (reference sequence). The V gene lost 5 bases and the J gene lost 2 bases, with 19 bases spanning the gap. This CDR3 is CASSARSPRQTYNEQFF. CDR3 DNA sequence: TGTGCCAGCAGCGCCCGCTCCCCGCGGCAGACCTACAATGAGCAGTTCTTC.

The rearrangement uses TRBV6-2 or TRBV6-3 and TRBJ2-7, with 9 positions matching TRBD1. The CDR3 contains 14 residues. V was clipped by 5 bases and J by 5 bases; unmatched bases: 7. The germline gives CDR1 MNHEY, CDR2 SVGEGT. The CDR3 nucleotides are TGTGCCAGCAGTACCCGGACAGGGGAAGACGAGCAGTACTTC. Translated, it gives CASSTRTGEDEQYF.

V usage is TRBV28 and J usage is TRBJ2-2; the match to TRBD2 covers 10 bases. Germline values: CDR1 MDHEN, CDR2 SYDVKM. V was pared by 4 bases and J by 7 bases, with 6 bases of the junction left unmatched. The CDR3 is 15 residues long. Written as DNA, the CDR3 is TGTGCCAGCAGTTCTAGCGGGAGACAAGGCGGGGAGCTGTTTTTT. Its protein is CASSSSGRQGGELFF.

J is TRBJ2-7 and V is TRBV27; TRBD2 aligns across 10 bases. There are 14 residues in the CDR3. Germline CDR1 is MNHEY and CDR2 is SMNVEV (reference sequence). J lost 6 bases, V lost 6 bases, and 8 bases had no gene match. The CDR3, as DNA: TGTGCCAGCAGATCCCAGCGGGAGGGCCTCGAGCAGTACTTC. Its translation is CASRSQREGLEQYF.

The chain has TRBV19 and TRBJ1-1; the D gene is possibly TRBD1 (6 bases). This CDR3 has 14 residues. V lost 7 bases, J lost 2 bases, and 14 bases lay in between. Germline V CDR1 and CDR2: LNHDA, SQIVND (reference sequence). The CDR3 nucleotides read TGTGCCAGTACCCCTCGGGACACAAACACTGAAGCTTTCTTT. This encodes CASTPRDTNTEAFF.

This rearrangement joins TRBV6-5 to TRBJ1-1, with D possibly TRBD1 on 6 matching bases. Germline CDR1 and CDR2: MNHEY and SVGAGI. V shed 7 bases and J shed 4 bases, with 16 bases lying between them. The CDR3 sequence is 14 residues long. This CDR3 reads CASTQSGGSTEAFF. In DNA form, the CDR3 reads TGTGCCAGCACCCAATCTGGGGGCTCCACTGAAGCTTTCTTT.

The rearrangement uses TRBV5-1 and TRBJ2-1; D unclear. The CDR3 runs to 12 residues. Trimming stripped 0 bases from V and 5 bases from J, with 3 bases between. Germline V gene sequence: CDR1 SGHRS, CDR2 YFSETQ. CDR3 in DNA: TGCGCCAGCAGCTTGGTCAACAATGAGCAGTTCTTC. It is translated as CASSLVNNEQFF.

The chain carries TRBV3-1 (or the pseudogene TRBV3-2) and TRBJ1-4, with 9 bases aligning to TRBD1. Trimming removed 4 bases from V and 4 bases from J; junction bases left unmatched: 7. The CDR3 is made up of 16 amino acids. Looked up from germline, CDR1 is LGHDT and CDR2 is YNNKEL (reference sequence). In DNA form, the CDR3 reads TGTGCCAGCAGCCGAGGGACAGGGCGGCATAATGAAAAACTGTTTTTT. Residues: CASSRGTGRHNEKLFF.